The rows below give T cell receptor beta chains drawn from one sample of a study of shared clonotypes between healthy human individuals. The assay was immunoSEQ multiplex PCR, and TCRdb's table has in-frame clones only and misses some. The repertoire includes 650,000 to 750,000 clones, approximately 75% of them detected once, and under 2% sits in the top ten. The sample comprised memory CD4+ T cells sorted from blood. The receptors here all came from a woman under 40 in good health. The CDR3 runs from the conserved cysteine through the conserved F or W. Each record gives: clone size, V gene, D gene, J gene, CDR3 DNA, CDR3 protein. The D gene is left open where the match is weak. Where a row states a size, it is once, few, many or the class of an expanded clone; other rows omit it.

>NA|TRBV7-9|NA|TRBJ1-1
TGTGCCAGCAGCTTAGATGGCAGGAATGGGTTTGCTTTCTTT
CASSLDGRNGFAFF
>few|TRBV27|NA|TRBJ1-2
TGTGCCAGCAGTCCGGTCGGATTCAACTATGGCTACACCTTC
CASSPVGFNYGYTF
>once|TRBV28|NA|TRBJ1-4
TGTGCCAGCAGAACGGGGTTAGGCGAAAAACTGTTTTTT
CASRTGLGEKLFF
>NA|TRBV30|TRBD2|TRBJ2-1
TGTGCCTGGAGTGTACAAGCGGGAGAGAAGGGTGAGCAGTTCTTC
CAWSVQAGEKGEQFF
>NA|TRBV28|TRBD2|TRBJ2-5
TGTGCCAGCAGTACCCGGACTAGATCAGAGACCCAGTACTTC
CASSTRTRSETQYF
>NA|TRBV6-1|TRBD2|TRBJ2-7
TGTGCCAGCAGTGCCCCGACTAGCGGGAGGGCAGTTGAGCAGTACTTC
CASSAPTSGRAVEQYF
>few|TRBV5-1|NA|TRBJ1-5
TGCGCCAGCAGCTCGGGACAAGAAAATCAGCCCCAGCATTTT
CASSSGQENQPQHF
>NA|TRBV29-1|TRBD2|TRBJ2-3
TGCAGCGTTGACGCCGGGAGGGGCACAGATACGCAGTATTTT
CSVDAGRGTDTQYF
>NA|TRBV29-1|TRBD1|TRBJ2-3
TGCAGCGTTGTTAGGACAGGGGGGACAGATACGCAGTATTTT
CSVVRTGGTDTQYF
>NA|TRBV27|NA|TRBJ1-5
TGTGCCAGCAGCCAAGGCCAGGGTCATCAGCCCCAGCATTTT
CASSQGQGHQPQHF
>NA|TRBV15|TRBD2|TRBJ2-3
TGTGCCACCAGCAGAGTGGCGAGTAGCGGGAGGGCCGGAGATACGCAGTATTTT
CATSRVASSGRAGDTQYF
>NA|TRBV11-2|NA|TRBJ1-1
TGTGCCAGCAGCTCCGGACCGCTGACGGGGGGCCCTGAAGCTTTCTTT
CASSSGPLTGGPEAFF
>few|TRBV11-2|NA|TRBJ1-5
TGTGCCAGCAGCTTAGTCAGAGGGACTCAGCCCCAGCATTTT
CASSLVRGTQPQHF
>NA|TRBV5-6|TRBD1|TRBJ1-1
TGTGCCAGCAGCCAGGGGACAGGGGGCACTGAAGCTTTCTTT
CASSQGTGGTEAFF
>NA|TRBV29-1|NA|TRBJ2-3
TGCAGCGTAAGATTAGCGGATACTAGCACAGATACGCAGTATTTT
CSVRLADTSTDTQYF
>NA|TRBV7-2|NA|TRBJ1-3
TGTGCCAGCAGCTTAGGGCCCTTTCCAAACACCATATATTTT
CASSLGPFPNTIYF
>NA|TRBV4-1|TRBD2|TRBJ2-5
TGCGCCAGCAGCCAAGAGTCCGTAGCGGGAGGGGGGAAGACCCAGTACTTC
CASSQESVAGGGKTQYF
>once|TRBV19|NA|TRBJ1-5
TGTGCCAGTACAAGACAGGTCAGTCAGCCCCAGCATTTT
CASTRQVSQPQHF
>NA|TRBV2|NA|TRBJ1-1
TGTGCCAGCAGTCATCGACAGGAATGGGAAATGAACACTGAAGCTTTCTTT
CASSHRQEWEMNTEAFF
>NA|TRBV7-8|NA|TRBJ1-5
TGTGCCAGCAGCTTAGCTGGGGGGCGCTTCCAGCCCCAGCATTTT
CASSLAGGRFQPQHF
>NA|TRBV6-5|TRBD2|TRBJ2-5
TGTGCCAGCAGTTACTCAGGACTAGATCATTGGGAGACCCAGTACTTC
CASSYSGLDHWETQYF
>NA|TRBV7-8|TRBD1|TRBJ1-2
TGTGCCAGCAGCTTTAGACACAGGGGGGAAGGCAACTATGGCTACACCTTC
CASSFRHRGEGNYGYTF
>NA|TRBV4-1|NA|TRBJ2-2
TGCGCCAGCAGCCACATTGCGGGATCGAACACCGGGGAGCTGTTTTTT
CASSHIAGSNTGELFF
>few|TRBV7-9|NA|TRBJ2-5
TGTGCCAGCAGCACTGGCGGGGGCCTCCAAGAGACCCAGTACTTC
CASSTGGGLQETQYF
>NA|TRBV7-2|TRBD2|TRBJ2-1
TGTGCCAGCAGCTTACAGCCGGGACTAGCGGGTAACAATGAGCAGTTCTTC
CASSLQPGLAGNNEQFF
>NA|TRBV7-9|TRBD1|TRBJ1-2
TGTGCCAGCAGCAGAGGGACAGGGGATTCTCGCTACACCTTC
CASSRGTGDSRYTF
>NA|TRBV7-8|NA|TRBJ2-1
TGTGCCAGCAGCTTCAGGAATGAGCAGTTCTTC
CASSFRNEQFF
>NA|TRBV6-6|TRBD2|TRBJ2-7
TGTGCCAGCAGTCCAACTAGCGGCACCTACGAGCAGTACTTC
CASSPTSGTYEQYF
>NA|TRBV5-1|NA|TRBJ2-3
TGCGCCAGCAGCTTGAGGGGAGTCCTCACAGATACGCAGTATTTT
CASSLRGVLTDTQYF
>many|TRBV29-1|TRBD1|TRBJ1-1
TGCAGCGTTGTTGGTACAGGGGACACTGAAGCTTTCTTT
CSVVGTGDTEAFF
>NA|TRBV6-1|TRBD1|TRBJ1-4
TGTGCCAGCAGTGACGTTGGGACAGGGGTTGAAAAACTGTTTTTT
CASSDVGTGVEKLFF
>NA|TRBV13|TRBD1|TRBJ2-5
TGTGCCAGCAGCCGGAAGCTTAGGGGGCGGTTGGCAGAGACCCAGTACTTC
CASSRKLRGRLAETQYF
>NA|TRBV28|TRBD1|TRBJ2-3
TGTGCCAGCAGTTTGGCAGGGGGCGCGGATACGCAGTATTTT
CASSLAGGADTQYF